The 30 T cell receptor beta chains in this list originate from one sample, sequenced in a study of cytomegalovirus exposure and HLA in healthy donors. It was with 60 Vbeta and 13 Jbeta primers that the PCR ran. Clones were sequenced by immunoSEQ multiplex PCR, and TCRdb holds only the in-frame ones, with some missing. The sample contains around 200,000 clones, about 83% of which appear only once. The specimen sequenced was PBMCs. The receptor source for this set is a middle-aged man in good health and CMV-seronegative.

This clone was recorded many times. Written as DNA, the CDR3 is TGTGCCAACCGACAATCACAGGGGAACACCGGGGAGCTGTTTTTT. This codes for CANRQSQGNTGELFF. The rearrangement uses TRBV6-1 and TRBJ2-2; D possibly corresponds to TRBD1 (6 bases). The germline V gene has CDR1 MNHNS and CDR2 SASEGT. This CDR3 has 15 residues. V was cut by 10 bases and J by 1 base, with 16 bases left in between.

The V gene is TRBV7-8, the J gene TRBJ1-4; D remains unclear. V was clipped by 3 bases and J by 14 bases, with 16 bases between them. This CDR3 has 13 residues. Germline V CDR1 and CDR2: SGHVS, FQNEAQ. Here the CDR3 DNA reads TGTGCCAGCAGCTTGAGGGAAAAGGGAAACCTGTTTTTT. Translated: CASSLREKGNLFF.

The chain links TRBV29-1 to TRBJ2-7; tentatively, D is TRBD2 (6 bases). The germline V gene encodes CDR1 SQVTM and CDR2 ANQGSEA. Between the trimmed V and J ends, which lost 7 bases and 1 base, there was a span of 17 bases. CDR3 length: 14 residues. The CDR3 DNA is TGCAGCGCCGCCGGCGGGGAAGGGTCCTACGAGCAGTACTTC. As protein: CSAAGGEGSYEQYF.

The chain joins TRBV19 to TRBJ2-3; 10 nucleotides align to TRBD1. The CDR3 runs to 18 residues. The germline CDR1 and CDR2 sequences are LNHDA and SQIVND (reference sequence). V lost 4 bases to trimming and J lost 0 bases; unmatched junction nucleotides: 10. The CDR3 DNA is TGTGCCAGTAGTAGGGGACAGGGGACTCCCCTTAGCACAGATACGCAGTATTTT. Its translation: CASSRGQGTPLSTDTQYF.

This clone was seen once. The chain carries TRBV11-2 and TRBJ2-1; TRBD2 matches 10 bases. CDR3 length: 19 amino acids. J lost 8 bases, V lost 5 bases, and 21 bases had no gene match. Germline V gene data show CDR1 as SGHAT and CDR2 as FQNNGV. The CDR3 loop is CASSPRRGSASGSQDEQFF. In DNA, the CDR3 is TGTGCCAGCAGCCCGCGGAGGGGGTCGGCTAGCGGGAGCCAGGATGAGCAGTTCTTC.

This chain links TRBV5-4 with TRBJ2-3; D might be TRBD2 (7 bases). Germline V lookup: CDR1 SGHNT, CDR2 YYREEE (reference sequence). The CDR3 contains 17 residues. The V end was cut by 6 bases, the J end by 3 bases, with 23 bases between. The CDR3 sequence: CASIPGGNSRITDTQYF. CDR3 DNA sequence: TGTGCCAGCATCCCGGGGGGCAACTCAAGAATTACAGATACGCAGTATTTT.

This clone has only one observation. This chain's CDR3 is CASSLPPGTGKGGETQYF. Here the CDR3 DNA reads TGTGCCAGCAGCTTGCCCCCCGGGACAGGGAAGGGGGGAGAGACCCAGTACTTC. The chain joins TRBV5-6 to TRBJ2-5; 9 bases match TRBD1. The germline gives CDR1 SGHDT, CDR2 YYEEEE. CDR3 length: 18 residues. The V segment lost 1 base and the J segment 4 bases; nucleotides outside the gene matches: 14.

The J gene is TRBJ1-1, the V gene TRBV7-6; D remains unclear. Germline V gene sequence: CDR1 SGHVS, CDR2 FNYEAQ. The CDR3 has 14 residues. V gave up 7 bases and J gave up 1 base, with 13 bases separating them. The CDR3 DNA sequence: TGTGCCAGCACACACGGGGATGGGAACACTGAAGCTTTCTTT. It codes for CASTHGDGNTEAFF.

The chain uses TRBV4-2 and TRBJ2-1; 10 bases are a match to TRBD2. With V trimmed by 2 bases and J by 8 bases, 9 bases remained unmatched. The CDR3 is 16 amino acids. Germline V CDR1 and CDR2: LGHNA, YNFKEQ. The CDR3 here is CASSQSLAGVDDEQFF. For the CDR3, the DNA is TGTGCCAGCAGCCAATCTCTAGCGGGGGTTGATGATGAGCAGTTCTTC.

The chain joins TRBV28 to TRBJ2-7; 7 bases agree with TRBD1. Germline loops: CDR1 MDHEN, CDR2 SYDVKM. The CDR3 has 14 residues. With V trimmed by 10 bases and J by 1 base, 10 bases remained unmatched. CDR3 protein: CATYEGGKSYEQYF. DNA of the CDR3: TGTGCCACCTATGAAGGGGGCAAGTCCTACGAGCAGTACTTC.

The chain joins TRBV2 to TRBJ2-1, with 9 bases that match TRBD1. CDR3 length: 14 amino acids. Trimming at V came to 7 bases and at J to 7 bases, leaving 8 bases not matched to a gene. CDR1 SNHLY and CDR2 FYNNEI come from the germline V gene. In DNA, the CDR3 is TGTGCCAGCACGCCGGGACAGGGATCGAATGAGCAGTTCTTC. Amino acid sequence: CASTPGQGSNEQFF. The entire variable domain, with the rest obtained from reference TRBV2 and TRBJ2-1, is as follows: EPEVTQTPSHQVTQMGQEVILRCVPISNHLYFYWYRQILGQKVEFLVSFYNNEISEKSEIFDDQFSVERPDGSNFTLKIRSTKLEDSAMYFCASTPGQGSNEQFFGPGTRLTVL.

The CDR3 DNA follows: TGTGCCAGCAGCGGAGCCGGGACAGGGACCTACGAGCAGTACTTC. Protein sequence: CASSGAGTGTYEQYF. The chain links TRBV9 to TRBJ2-7; 9 bases are a match to TRBD1. The CDR3 is 15 residues long. Looked up from germline, CDR1 is SGDLS and CDR2 is YYNGEE. Trimming took 3 bases from V and 2 from J; bases not matched to a gene: 6. The full variable domain, its missing parts supplied by reference TRBV9 and TRBJ2-7, is DSGVTQTPKHLITATGQRVTLRCSPRSGDLSVYWYQQSLDQGLQFLIQYYNGEERAKGNILERFSAQQFPDLHSELNLSSLELGDSALYFCASSGAGTGTYEQYFGPGTRLTVT.

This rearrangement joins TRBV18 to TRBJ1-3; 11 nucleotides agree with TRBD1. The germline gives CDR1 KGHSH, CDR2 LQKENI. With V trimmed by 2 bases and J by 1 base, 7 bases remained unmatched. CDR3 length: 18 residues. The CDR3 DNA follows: TGTGCCAGCTCACCAAGGGACAGGGGGACGTTATCTGGAAACACCATATATTTT. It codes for CASSPRDRGTLSGNTIYF.

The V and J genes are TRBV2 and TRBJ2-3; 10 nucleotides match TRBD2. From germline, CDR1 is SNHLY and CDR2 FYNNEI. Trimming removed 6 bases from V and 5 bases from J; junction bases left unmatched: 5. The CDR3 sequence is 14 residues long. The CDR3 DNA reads TGTGCCAGCAGCCTAGCGGGGGTGGGAGATACGCAGTATTTT. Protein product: CASSLAGVGDTQYF.

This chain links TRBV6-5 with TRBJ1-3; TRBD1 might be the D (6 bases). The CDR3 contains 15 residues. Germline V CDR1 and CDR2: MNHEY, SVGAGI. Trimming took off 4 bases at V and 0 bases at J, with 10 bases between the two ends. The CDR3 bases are TGTGCCAGCAGTTTTGGGACAACCTCTGGAAACACCATATATTTT. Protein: CASSFGTTSGNTIYF.

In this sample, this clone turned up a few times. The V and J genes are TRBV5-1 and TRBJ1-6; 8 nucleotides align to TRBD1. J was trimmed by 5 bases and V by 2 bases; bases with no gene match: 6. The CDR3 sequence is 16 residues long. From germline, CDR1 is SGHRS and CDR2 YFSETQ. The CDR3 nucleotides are TGCGCCAGCAGCTTTCAGGGGACAGGAGATAATTCACCCCTCCACTTT. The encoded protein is CASSFQGTGDNSPLHF.

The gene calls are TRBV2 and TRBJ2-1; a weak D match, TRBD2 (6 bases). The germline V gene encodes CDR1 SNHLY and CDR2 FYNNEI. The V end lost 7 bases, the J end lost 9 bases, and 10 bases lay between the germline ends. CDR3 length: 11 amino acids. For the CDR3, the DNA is TGTGCCAGCACACTAGCATCTGAGCAGTTCTTC. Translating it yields CASTLASEQFF.

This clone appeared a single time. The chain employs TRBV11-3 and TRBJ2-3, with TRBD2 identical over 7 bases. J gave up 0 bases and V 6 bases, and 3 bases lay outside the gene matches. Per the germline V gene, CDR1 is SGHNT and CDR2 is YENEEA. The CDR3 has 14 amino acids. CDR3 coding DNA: TGTGCCAGCAGTTTGGGGGGGAGCACAGATACGCAGTATTTT. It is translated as CASSLGGSTDTQYF.

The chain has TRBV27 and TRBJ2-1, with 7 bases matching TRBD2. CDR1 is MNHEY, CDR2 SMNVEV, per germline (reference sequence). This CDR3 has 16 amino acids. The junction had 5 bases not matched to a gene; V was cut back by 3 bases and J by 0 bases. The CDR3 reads CASSFGPGGSYNEQFF. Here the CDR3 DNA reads TGTGCCAGCAGTTTCGGTCCGGGAGGCTCCTACAATGAGCAGTTCTTC.

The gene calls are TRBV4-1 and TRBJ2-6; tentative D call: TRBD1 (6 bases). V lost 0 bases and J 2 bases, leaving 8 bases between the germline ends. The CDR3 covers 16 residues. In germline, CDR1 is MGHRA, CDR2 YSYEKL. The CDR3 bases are TGCGCCAGCAGCCAAGAAGCAGGGGCTGGGGCCAACGTCCTGACTTTC. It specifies CASSQEAGAGANVLTF.

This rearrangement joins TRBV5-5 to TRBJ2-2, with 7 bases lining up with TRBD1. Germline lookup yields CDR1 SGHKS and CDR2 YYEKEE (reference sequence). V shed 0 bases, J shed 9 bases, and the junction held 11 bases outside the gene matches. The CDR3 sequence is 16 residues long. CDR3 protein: CASSLAGGMGSWELFF. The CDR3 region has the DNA TGTGCCAGCAGCTTGGCAGGGGGTATGGGATCTTGGGAGCTGTTTTTT. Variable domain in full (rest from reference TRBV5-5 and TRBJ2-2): DAGVTQSPTHLIKTRGQQVTLRCSPISGHKSVSWYQQVLGQGPQFIFQYYEKEERGRGNFPDRFSARQFPNYSSELNVNALLLGDSALYLCASSLAGGMGSWELFFGEGSRLTVL.

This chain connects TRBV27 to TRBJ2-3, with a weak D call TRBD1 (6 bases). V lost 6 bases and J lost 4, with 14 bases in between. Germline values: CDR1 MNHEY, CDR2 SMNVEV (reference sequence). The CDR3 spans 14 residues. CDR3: CASRPTGFSDTQYF. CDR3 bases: TGTGCCAGCAGACCAACAGGGTTCTCAGATACGCAGTATTTT.

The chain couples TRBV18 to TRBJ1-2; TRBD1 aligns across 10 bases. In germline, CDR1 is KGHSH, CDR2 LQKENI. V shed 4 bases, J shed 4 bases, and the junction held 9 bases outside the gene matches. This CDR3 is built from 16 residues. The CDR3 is CASSLWTGGEGYGYTF. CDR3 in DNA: TGTGCCAGCTCACTTTGGACAGGGGGAGAGGGCTATGGCTACACCTTC.

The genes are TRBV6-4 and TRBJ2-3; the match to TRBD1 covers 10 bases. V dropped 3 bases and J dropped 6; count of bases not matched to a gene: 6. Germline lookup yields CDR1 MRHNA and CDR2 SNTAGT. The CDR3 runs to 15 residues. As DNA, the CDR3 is TGTGCCAGCAGTGAGGGGGACAGGGGAGGTGATACGCAGTATTTT. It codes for CASSEGDRGGDTQYF.

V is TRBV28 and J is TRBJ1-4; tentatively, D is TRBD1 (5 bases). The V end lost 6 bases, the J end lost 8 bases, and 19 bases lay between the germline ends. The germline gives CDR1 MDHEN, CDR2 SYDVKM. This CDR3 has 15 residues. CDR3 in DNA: TGTGCCAGCAGACCAAGCCGGGGGGGAAACGAAAAACTGTTTTTT. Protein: CASRPSRGGNEKLFF. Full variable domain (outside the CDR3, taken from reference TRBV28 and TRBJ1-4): DVKVTQSSRYLVKRTGEKVFLECVQDMDHENMFWYRQDPGLGLRLIYFSYDVKMKEKGDIPEGYSVSREKKERFSLILESASTNQTSMYLCASRPSRGGNEKLFFGSGTQLSVL.

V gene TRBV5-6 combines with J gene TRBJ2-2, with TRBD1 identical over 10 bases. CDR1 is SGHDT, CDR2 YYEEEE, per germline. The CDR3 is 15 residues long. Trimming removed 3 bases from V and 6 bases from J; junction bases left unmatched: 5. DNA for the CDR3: TGTGCCAGCAGCTCTGACAGGGGGCGCCCCGGGGAGCTGTTTTTT. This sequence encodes CASSSDRGRPGELFF.

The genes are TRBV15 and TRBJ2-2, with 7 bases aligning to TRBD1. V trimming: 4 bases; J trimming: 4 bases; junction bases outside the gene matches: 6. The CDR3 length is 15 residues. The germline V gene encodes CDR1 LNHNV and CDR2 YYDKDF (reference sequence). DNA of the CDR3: TGTGCCACCAGCATCGGGACAGCGCTCACCGGGGAGCTGTTTTTT. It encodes CATSIGTALTGELFF. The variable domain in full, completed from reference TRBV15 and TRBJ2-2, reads DAMVIQNPRYQVTQFGKPVTLSCSQTLNHNVMYWYQQKSSQAPKLLFHYYDKDFNNEADTPDNFQSRRPNTSFCFLDIRSPGLGDTAMYLCATSIGTALTGELFFGEGSRLTVL.

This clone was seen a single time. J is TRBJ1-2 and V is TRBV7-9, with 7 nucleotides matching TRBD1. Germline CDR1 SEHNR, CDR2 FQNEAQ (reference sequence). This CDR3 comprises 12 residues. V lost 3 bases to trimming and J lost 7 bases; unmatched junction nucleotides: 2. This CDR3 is CASSLRGLGYTF. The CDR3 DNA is TGTGCCAGCAGCTTGAGGGGGCTTGGCTACACCTTC.

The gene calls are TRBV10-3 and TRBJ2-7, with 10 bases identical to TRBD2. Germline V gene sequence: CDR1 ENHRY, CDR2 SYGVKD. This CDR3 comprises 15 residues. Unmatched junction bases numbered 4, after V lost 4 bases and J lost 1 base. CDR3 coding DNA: TGTGCCATCAGTGGACTAGCGGGTTCATCCTACGAGCAGTACTTC. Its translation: CAISGLAGSSYEQYF.

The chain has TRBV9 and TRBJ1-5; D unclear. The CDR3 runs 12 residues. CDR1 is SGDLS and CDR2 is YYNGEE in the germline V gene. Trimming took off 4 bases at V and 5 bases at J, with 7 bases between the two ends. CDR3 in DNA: TGTGCCAGCAGCCGCGGTGATCAGCCCCAGCATTTT. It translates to CASSRGDQPQHF.